Only a few counts were recorded for the clone carrying this TCR beta chain. Its specificity is unknown. V was clipped by 6 bases and J by 4 bases; unmatched bases: 6. The germline CDR1 and CDR2 sequences are MDHEN and SYDVKM. The CDR3 is made up of 14 amino acids. The data stem from a study of cytomegalovirus exposure and HLA in healthy donors. Whole-study results and caveats: A few CMV-associated chains proved CMV antigen-specific in vitro.

The PCR contained 60 Vbeta and 13 Jbeta primers. In the source study's methods: About 9.9 million shared chains were among 65 million to 85 million unique TCR beta chains counted in a later analysis. Sequenced by immunoSEQ multiplex PCR; TCRdb stores in-frame clones only, minus some. That table supplies the V and J calls and clone size; D and trimming were determined from the DNA. This table has about 150,000 clones, roughly a tenth appearing once. The V and J genes are TRBV28 and TRBJ1-2, with 9 bases matching TRBD1. The sample consisted of PBMCs. This TCR was sampled from a male donor in good health and CMV-seronegative. As DNA, the CDR3 is TGTGCCAGCAGGGGGACAGGGATGACCTATGGCTACACCTTC. It encodes CASRGTGMTYGYTF.